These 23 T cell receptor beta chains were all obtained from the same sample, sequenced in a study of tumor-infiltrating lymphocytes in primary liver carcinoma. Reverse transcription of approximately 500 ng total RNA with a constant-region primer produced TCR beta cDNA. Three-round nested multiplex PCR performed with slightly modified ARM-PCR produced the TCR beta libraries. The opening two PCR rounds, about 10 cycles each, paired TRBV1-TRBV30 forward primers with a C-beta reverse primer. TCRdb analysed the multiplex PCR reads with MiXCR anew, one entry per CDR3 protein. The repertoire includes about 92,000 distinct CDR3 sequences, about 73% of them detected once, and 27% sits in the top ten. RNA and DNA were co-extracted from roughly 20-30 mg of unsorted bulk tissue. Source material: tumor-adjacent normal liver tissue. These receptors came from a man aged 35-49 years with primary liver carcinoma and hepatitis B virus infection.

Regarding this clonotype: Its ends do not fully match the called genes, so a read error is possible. CDR3 amino acids: CASSLSGTSGGREQFF. As DNA, the CDR3 is TGTGCCAGCAGCTTATCAGGGACTAGCGGGGGACGTGAGCAGTTTTTC. J is TRBJ2-1 and V is TRBV11-3; TRBD2 matches at 14 bases. The CDR3 is 16 amino acids. Germline V gene data show CDR1 as SGHNT and CDR2 as YENEEA.

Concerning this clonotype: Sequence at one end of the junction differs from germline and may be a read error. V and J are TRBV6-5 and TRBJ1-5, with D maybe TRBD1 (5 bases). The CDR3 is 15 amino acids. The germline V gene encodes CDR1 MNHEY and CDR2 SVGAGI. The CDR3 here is CASSYSRDSDQSQHF. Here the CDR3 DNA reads TGTGCCAGCAGTTACAGCAGGGATAGCGATCAGTCCCAGCATTTT.

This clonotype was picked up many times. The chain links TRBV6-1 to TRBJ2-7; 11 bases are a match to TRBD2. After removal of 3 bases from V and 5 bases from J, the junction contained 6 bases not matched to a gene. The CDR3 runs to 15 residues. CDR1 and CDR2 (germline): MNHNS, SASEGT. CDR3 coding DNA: TGTGCCAGCAGTGAGGGACTAGCGGCCCGCGACGAGCAGTACTTC. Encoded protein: CASSEGLAARDEQYF.

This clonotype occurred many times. The DNA of the CDR3 is TGTGCCAGCAAACCTACTCGGGGAGATACGCAGTATTTT. It yields the protein CASKPTRGDTQYF. The chain has TRBV12-3 or TRBV12-4 and TRBJ2-3, with D possibly TRBD2 on 5 matching bases. Trimming cost V 7 bases and J 5 bases, with 13 bases left between them. The CDR3 loop spans 13 amino acids.

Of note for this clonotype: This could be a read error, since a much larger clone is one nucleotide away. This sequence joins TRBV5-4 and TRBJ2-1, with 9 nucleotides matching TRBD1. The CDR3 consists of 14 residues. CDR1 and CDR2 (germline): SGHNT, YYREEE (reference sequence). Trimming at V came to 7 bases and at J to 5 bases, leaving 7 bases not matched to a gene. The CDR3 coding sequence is TGTGCCAGCGGCGTGACAGGGGGTAACAATGAGCAGTTCTTC. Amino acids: CASGVTGGNNEQFF.

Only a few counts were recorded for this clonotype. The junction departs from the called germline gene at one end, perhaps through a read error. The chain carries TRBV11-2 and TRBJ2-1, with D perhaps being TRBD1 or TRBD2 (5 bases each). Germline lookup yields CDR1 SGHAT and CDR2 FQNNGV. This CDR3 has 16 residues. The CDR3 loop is CASSLLIGTIKNEQFF. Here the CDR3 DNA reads TGTGCTAGCAGCTTACTGATCGGGACGATAAAAAATGAGCAGTTCTTC.

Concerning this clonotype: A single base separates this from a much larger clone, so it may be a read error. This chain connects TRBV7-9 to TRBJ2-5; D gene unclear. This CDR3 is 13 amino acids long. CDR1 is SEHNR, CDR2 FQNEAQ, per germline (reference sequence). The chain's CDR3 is CASGLPPKETQYF. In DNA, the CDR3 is TGTGCCAGCGGCTTACCGCCAAAAGAGACCCAGTACTTC.

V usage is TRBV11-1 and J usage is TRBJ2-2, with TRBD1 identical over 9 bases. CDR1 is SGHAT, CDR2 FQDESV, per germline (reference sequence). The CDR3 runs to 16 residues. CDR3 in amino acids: CVNSIQGQGKTGELFF. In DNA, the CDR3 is TGTGTCAATAGCATACAAGGACAGGGGAAAACCGGGGAGCTGTTTTTT. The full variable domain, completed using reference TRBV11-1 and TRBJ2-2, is EAEVAQSPRYKITEKSQAVAFWCDPISGHATLYWYRQILGQGPELLVQFQDESVVDDSQLPKDRFSAERLKGVDSTLKIQPAELGDSAMYLCVNSIQGQGKTGELFFGEGSRLTVL.

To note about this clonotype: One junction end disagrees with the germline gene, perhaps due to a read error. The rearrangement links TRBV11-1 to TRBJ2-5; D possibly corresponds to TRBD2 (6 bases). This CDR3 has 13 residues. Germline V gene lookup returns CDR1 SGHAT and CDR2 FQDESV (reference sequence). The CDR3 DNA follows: TGTGTCAGCAACCATCGGGACTTCGAGACACAGTACTTC. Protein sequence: CVSNHRDFETQYF.

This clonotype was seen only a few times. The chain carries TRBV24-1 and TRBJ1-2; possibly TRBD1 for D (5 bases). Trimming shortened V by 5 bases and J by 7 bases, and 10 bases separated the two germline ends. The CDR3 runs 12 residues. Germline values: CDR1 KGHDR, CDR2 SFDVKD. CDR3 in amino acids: CATSGQGGGYTF. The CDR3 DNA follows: TGTGCCACCAGTGGTCAGGGTGGTGGCTACACCTTC.

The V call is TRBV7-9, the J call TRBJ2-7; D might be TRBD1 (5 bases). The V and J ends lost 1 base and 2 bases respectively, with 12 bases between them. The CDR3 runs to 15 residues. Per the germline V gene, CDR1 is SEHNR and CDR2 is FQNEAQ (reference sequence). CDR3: CASSLESAGTYEQYF. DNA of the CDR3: TGTGCCAGCAGCTTAGAATCAGCAGGGACCTACGAGCAGTACTTC. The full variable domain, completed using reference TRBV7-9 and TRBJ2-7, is DTGVSQNPRHKITKRGQNVTFRCDPISEHNRLYWYRQTLGQGPEFLTYFQNEAQLEKSRLLSDRFSAERPKGSFSTLEIQRTEQGDSAMYLCASSLESAGTYEQYFGPGTRLTVT.

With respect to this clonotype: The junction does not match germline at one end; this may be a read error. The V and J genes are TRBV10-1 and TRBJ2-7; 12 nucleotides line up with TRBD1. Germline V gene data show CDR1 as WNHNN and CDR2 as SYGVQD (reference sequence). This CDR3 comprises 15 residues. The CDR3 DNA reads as TGCGCCAGTAGTGACTCGGGGACAGGGGGCTATGAGCAGTACTTC. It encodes CASSDSGTGGYEQYF.

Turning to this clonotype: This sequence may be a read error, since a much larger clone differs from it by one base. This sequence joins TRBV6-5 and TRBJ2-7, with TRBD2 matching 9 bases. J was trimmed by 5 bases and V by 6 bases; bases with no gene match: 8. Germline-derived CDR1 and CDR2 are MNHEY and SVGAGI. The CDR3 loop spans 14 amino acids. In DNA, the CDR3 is TGTGCCAGCAGCCCCGGGACTAGCATCGACGAGCAGTACTTC. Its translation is CASSPGTSIDEQYF.

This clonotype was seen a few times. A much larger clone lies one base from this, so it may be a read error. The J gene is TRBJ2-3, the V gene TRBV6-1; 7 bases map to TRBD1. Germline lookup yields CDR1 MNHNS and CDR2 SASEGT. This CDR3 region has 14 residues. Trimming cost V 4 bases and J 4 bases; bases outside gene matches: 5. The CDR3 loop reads CASSVTGSADTQYF. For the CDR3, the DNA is TGTGCCAGCAGTGTGACAGGGTCCGCAGATACGCAGTATTTT.

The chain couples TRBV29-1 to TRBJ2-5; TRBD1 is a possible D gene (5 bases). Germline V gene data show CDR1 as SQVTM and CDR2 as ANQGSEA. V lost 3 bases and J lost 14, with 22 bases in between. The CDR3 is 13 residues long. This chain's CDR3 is CSVEDTVGNEHYF. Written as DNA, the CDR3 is TGCAGCGTTGAGGACACAGTGGGCAATGAGCACTACTTC.

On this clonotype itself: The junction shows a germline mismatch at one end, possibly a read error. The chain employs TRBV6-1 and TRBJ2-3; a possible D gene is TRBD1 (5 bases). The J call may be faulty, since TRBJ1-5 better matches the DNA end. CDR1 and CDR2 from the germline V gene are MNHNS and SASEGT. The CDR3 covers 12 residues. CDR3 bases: TGTCCCAGCAGGCGGACGGGGGATACGCAGCATTTT. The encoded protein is CPSRRTGDTQHF.

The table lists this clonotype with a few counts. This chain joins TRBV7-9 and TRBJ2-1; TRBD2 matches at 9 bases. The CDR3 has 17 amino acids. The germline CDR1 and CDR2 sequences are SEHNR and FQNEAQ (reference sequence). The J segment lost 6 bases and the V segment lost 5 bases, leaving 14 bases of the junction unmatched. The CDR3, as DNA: TGTGCCAGCAGCGCTCCGTTACGTAGCGGGAGCGGCAATGAGCAGTTCTTC. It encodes CASSAPLRSGSGNEQFF.

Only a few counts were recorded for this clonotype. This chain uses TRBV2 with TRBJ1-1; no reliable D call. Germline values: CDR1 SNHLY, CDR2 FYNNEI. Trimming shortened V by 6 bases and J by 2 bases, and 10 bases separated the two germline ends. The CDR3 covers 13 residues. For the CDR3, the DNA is TGTGCCAGCAGCGCAGAGAGTAACACTGAAGCTTTCTTT. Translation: CASSAESNTEAFF.

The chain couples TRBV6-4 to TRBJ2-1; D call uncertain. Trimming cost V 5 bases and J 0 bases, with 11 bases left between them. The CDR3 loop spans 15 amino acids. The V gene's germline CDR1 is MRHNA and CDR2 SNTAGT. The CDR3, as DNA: TGTGCCAGCAGTACAGACGGAAGCTCCTACAATGAGCAGTTCTTC. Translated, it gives CASSTDGSSYNEQFF.

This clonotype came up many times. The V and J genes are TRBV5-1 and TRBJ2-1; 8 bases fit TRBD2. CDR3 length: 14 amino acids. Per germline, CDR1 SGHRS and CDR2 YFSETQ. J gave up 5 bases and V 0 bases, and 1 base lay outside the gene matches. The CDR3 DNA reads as TGCGCCAGCAGCTTGGTAGCGGGAAACAATGAGCAGTTCTTC. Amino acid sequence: CASSLVAGNNEQFF.

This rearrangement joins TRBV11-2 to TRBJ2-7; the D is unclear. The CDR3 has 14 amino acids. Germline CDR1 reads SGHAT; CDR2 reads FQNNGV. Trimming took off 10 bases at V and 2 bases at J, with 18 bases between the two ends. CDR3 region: CAIGITDGAYEQYF. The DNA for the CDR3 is TGTGCCATCGGCATAACCGACGGAGCCTACGAGCAGTACTTC.

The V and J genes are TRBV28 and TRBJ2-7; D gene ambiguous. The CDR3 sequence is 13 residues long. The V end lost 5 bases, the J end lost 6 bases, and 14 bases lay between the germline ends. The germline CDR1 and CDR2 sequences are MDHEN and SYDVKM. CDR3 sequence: CASSRVDRAEQYF. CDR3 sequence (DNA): TGTGCCAGCAGTCGGGTAGACCGGGCCGAGCAGTACTTC.

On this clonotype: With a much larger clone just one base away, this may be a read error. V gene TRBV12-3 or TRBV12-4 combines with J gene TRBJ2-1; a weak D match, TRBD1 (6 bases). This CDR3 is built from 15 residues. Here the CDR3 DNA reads TGTGCCAACAGTTTTATGCCAGGGGTGGCGAATGAGCAGTTCTTC. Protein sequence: CANSFMPGVANEQFF.